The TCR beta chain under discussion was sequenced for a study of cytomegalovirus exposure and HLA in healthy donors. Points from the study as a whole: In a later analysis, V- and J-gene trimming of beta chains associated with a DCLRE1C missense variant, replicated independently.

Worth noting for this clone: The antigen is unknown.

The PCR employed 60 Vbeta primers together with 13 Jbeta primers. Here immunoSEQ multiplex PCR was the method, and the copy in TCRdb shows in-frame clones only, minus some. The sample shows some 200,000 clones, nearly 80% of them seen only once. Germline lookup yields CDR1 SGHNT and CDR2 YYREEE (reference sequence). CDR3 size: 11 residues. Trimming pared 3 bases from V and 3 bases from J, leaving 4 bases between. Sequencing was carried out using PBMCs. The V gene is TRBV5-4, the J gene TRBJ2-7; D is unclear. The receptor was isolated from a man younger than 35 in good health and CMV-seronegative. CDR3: CASSSGYEQYF. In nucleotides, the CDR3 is TGTGCCAGCAGCTCGGGCTACGAGCAGTACTTC. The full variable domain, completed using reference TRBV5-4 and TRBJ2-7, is ETGVTQSPTHLIKTRGQQVTLRCSSQSGHNTVSWYQQALGQGPQFIFQYYREEENGRGNFPPRFSGLQFPNYSSELNVNALELDDSALYLCASSSGYEQYFGPGTRLTVT.